One sample yielded the 31 T cell receptor beta chains listed below, sequenced in a study of T-cell reconstitution after alpha-beta-depleted transplantation in children. The authors prepared the TCRbeta library with unique molecular identifiers. TCRdb analysed the PCR reads with MiXCR anew, one entry per CDR3 protein. The table has about 260,000 distinct CDR3 sequences, 11% seen once. This material consisted of peripheral blood, taken 180 days after TCRalphabeta/CD19-depleted stem cell transplant. All receptors derive from a male patient aged 2-10 years who had a stem cell transplant for chronic granulomatous disease, so the T cells may come from the graft donor.

On this clonotype itself: This sequence may be a read error, since a much larger clone differs from it by one base. The chain recombines TRBV20-1 with TRBJ2-3; 8 bases map to TRBD1. Germline V gives CDR1 DFQATT, CDR2 SNEGSKA (reference sequence). The CDR3 length is 17 residues. The DNA for the CDR3 is TGCTGTCTCACCCGATCCCCCCGGACAGGGTGGATAGATACGCAGTATTTT. This translates into CCLTRSPRTGWIDTQYF.

This clonotype has a count of ten or more. The rearrangement links TRBV20-1 to TRBJ2-5; 8 nucleotides line up with TRBD2. The V segment lost 4 bases and the J segment 3 bases; nucleotides outside the gene matches: 7. CDR3 length: 14 residues. In germline, CDR1 is DFQATT, CDR2 SNEGSKA (reference sequence). The CDR3 reads CSATPTGGKETQYF. The CDR3 bases are TGCAGTGCTACTCCTACGGGGGGGAAAGAGACCCAGTACTTC.

This clonotype was detected many times. The V and J genes are TRBV18 and TRBJ2-2, with D unclear. Per germline, CDR1 KGHSH and CDR2 LQKENI. The CDR3 loop spans 14 amino acids. V lost 5 bases and J 4 bases, leaving 11 bases between the germline ends. CDR3 protein: CASSSLSRTGELFF. CDR3 nucleotides: TGTGCCAGCTCAAGTCTTTCCCGCACCGGGGAGCTGTTTTTT.

V and J are TRBV19 and TRBJ1-2; D is uncertain. Germline V CDR1 and CDR2: LNHDA, SQIVND (reference sequence). CDR3 size: 13 residues. With 0 bases removed from V and 2 bases from J, the gap between germline ends came to 4 bases. Written as DNA, the CDR3 is TGTGCCAGTAGTATAGAAGAGAACTATGGCTACACCTTC. Protein sequence: CASSIEENYGYTF. The variable domain in full, completed from reference TRBV19 and TRBJ1-2, reads DGGITQSPKYLFRKEGQNVTLSCEQNLNHDAMYWYRQDPGQGLRLIYYSQIVNDFQKGDIAEGYSVSREKKESFPLTVTSAQKNPTAFYLCASSIEENYGYTFGSGTRLTVV.

This clonotype has just a few counts. This sequence joins TRBV10-3 and TRBJ1-5; 7 bases line up with TRBD1. The length of the CDR3 is 18 residues. Germline V lookup: CDR1 ENHRY, CDR2 SYGVKD. J was trimmed by 2 bases and V by 2 bases; bases with no gene match: 12. The CDR3 sequence: CAISERGAGTAGNQPQHF. Written as DNA, the CDR3 is TGTGCCATCAGTGAGCGGGGGGCCGGGACAGCTGGCAATCAGCCCCAGCATTTT.

Ten or more counts support this clonotype. This chain joins TRBV5-4 and TRBJ1-1; D is undetermined. The CDR3 runs 13 residues. Germline CDR1 is SGHNT and CDR2 is YYREEE (reference sequence). V lost 1 base, J lost 2 bases, and 6 bases lay in between. CDR3 DNA: TGTGCCAGCAGCTTGTTGTTAAACACTGAAGCTTTCTTT. Translating it yields CASSLLLNTEAFF. The full variable domain, in which reference TRBV5-4 and TRBJ1-1 provide the parts outside the CDR3, is ETGVTQSPTHLIKTRGQQVTLRCSSQSGHNTVSWYQQALGQGPQFIFQYYREEENGRGNFPPRFSGLQFPNYSSELNVNALELDDSALYLCASSLLLNTEAFFGQGTRLTVV.

Concerning this clonotype itself: This may arise from a read error, as a much more abundant clone is one base away. V usage is TRBV10-3 and J usage is TRBJ2-2; D possibly matches TRBD1 or TRBD2 (5 bases each). In germline, CDR1 is ENHRY, CDR2 SYGVKD. The CDR3 is 15 residues long. CDR3 bases: TGTGCCATCAAGCATAGCGTGGACAACACCGGGGAGCTGATTTTT. It codes for CAIKHSVDNTGELIF.

This clonotype was seen ten or more times. V is TRBV20-1 and J is TRBJ1-6, with D possibly being TRBD1 (6 bases). The CDR3 totals 14 residues. Trimming left V 4 bases short and J 5 bases short, with 12 bases between. The germline V gene has CDR1 DFQATT and CDR2 SNEGSKA (reference sequence). The CDR3 region has the DNA TGCAGTGCTACAAAGACAGGCAATAATTCACCCCTCCACTTT. This codes for CSATKTGNNSPLHF.

The chain carries TRBV29-1 and TRBJ2-7; D ambiguous. The CDR3 has 12 amino acids. V lost 5 bases and J 1 base, leaving 9 bases between the germline ends. The germline V gene has CDR1 SQVTM and CDR2 ANQGSEA. The CDR3 sequence: CSVRAVSYEQYF. The CDR3 DNA follows: TGCAGCGTTAGGGCAGTTTCCTACGAGCAGTACTTC.

This clonotype was counted at least ten times. The chain employs TRBV20-1 and TRBJ1-1; unclear D gene. Looked up from germline, CDR1 is DFQATT and CDR2 is SNEGSKA (reference sequence). Trimming removed 2 bases at V and 4 bases at J, with 17 bases between. The CDR3 has 15 amino acids. The DNA for the CDR3 is TGCAGTGCTAGATCCCTTGACCAACACGGCACTGAAGCTTTCTTT. Its translation: CSARSLDQHGTEAFF.

This chain links TRBV7-2 with TRBJ2-1; 15 nucleotides align to TRBD2. The J segment lost 4 bases and the V segment lost 3 bases, leaving 16 bases of the junction unmatched. This CDR3 contains 21 residues. Germline V gene lookup returns CDR1 SGHTA and CDR2 FQGNSA. Here the CDR3 reads CASSFLAGTSGGHPRYNEQFF. CDR3 bases: TGTGCCAGCAGCTTCCTGGCCGGGACTAGCGGGGGGCACCCTAGATACAATGAGCAGTTCTTC. The whole variable domain, remainder taken from reference TRBV7-2 and TRBJ2-1, is GAGVSQSPSNKVTEKGKDVELRCDPISGHTALYWYRQSLGQGLEFLIYFQGNSAPDKSGLPSDRFSAERTGGSVSTLTIQRTQQEDSAVYLCASSFLAGTSGGHPRYNEQFFGPGTRLTVL.

Ten or more counts support this clonotype. This chain connects TRBV29-1 to TRBJ2-7, with a possible D match to TRBD1 (5 bases). The CDR3 consists of 13 residues. CDR1 is SQVTM, CDR2 ANQGSEA, per germline. V lost 5 bases and J 0 bases, leaving 11 bases between the germline ends. CDR3 sequence: CSVSFRASYEQYF. CDR3 coding DNA: TGCAGCGTTAGTTTCAGGGCCTCCTACGAGCAGTACTTC.

Ten or more counts support this clonotype. The chain uses TRBV4-1 and TRBJ2-7; 11 bases fit TRBD2. The V gene end was trimmed by 3 bases and the J gene end by 3 bases; junction bases not matched to a gene: 7. This CDR3 comprises 16 residues. CDR1 and CDR2 from the germline V gene are MGHRA and YSYEKL. CDR3 sequence (DNA): TGCGCCAGCAGCCAGGCCCCGACTAGCGGGGACTACGAGCAGTACTTC. It codes for CASSQAPTSGDYEQYF.

This clonotype occurred many times. The genes are TRBV12-3 or TRBV12-4 and TRBJ2-3; the D is unclear. This CDR3 region has 14 residues. V was clipped by 3 bases and J by 1 base, with 8 bases between them. In DNA, the CDR3 is TGTGCCAGCAGTTTGGAGATCCGCACAGATACGCAGTATTTT. This codes for CASSLEIRTDTQYF.

This clonotype has ten or more counts. The rearrangement joins TRBV6-2 or TRBV6-3 to TRBJ1-1; 8 bases are a match to TRBD1. The V gene end was trimmed by 6 bases and the J gene end by 2 bases; junction bases not matched to a gene: 5. Germline lookup yields CDR1 MNHEY and CDR2 SVGEGT. This CDR3 contains 14 residues. DNA of the CDR3: TGTGCCAGCAGGCCCCAGGGGGCAAACACTGAAGCTTTCTTT. Amino acid sequence: CASRPQGANTEAFF.

This clonotype was seen repeatedly, ten times or more. This chain uses TRBV11-1 with TRBJ2-2, with TRBD2 identical over 8 bases. Germline trimming cut 1 base from V and 4 bases from J; bases unmatched to any gene: 14. This CDR3 has 19 residues. Germline lookup yields CDR1 SGHAT and CDR2 FQDESV (reference sequence). CDR3 protein: CASSLEAGAGALVTGELFF. The CDR3 region has the DNA TGTGCCAGCAGCTTAGAGGCTGGAGCGGGAGCCCTGGTCACCGGGGAGCTGTTTTTT. The whole variable domain, remainder taken from reference TRBV11-1 and TRBJ2-2, is EAEVAQSPRYKITEKSQAVAFWCDPISGHATLYWYRQILGQGPELLVQFQDESVVDDSQLPKDRFSAERLKGVDSTLKIQPAELGDSAMYLCASSLEAGAGALVTGELFFGEGSRLTVL.

This clonotype was observed a few times. The rearrangement uses TRBV4-2 and TRBJ1-1; TRBD1 aligns across 8 bases. The CDR3 consists of 18 residues. The germline V gene encodes CDR1 LGHNA and CDR2 YNFKEQ. V trimming: 0 bases; J trimming: 4 bases; junction bases outside the gene matches: 13. The CDR3 sequence is CASSQDHLAGGWSTEAFF. Written as DNA, the CDR3 is TGTGCCAGCAGCCAAGATCACTTAGCAGGGGGCTGGAGCACTGAAGCTTTCTTT.

CDR3 sequence: CSVDWGRGEYF. The DNA for the CDR3 is TGCAGCGTTGACTGGGGCAGAGGGGAGTACTTC. This rearrangement joins TRBV29-1 to TRBJ2-7, with D tentatively TRBD1 or TRBD2 (5 bases each). Germline CDR1 is SQVTM and CDR2 is ANQGSEA. Trimming took 3 bases from V and 11 from J, leaving 14 bases between them. The CDR3 runs to 11 residues.

Many counts were recorded for this clonotype. The genes are TRBV27 and TRBJ2-2; 12 nucleotides align to TRBD1. The junction had 8 bases not matched to a gene; V was cut back by 2 bases and J by 4 bases. This CDR3 spans 18 amino acids. The germline V gene encodes CDR1 MNHEY and CDR2 SMNVEV (reference sequence). The CDR3 protein is CASSLAGTGGLLTGELFF. As DNA, the CDR3 is TGTGCCAGCAGTTTAGCCGGGACAGGGGGCCTCCTCACCGGGGAGCTGTTTTTT.

This clonotype has ten or more counts. The chain couples TRBV28 to TRBJ1-1; D ambiguous. The CDR3 is 15 residues long. CDR1 and CDR2 (germline): MDHEN, SYDVKM. Trimming took 2 bases from V and 4 from J, leaving 14 bases between them. The DNA for the CDR3 is TGTGCCAGCAGTTTAGGAGGGAGGGCGGGCACTGAAGCTTTCTTT. Protein: CASSLGGRAGTEAFF.

The table lists this clonotype with many counts. The chain couples TRBV20-1 to TRBJ2-7; the D is unclear. From germline, CDR1 is DFQATT and CDR2 SNEGSKA (reference sequence). CDR3 length: 15 amino acids. The germline V and J ends were trimmed by 0 bases and 0 bases, with 12 bases remaining between them. The CDR3 reads CSARDAVPSSYEQYF. CDR3 nucleotide sequence: TGCAGTGCTAGAGATGCAGTGCCTAGCTCCTACGAGCAGTACTTC.

This clonotype has at least ten counts. This rearrangement joins TRBV3-1 to TRBJ1-5; 7 positions match TRBD1. CDR1 LGHDT and CDR2 YNNKEL come from the germline V gene (reference sequence). Trimming at V came to 4 bases and at J to 7 bases, leaving 7 bases not matched to a gene. There are 14 residues in the CDR3. This CDR3 is CASSLGQVEQPQHF. Here the CDR3 DNA reads TGTGCCAGCAGCCTTGGACAGGTGGAGCAGCCCCAGCATTTT. The full variable domain, completed using reference TRBV3-1 and TRBJ1-5, is DTAVSQTPKYLVTQMGNDKSIKCEQNLGHDTMYWYKQDSKKFLKIMFSYNNKELIINETVPNRFSPKSPDKAHLNLHINSLELGDSAVYFCASSLGQVEQPQHFGDGTRLSIL.

At least ten counts were recorded for this clonotype. The chain joins TRBV12-3 or TRBV12-4 to TRBJ1-1; D unclear. The V end lost 5 bases, the J end lost 5 bases, and 12 bases lay between the germline ends. CDR3 length: 13 amino acids. Here the CDR3 reads CASSVLWITEAFF. The CDR3 DNA sequence: TGTGCCAGCAGTGTCCTTTGGATAACTGAAGCTTTCTTT.

In this sample, this clonotype turned up many times. V and J are TRBV6-1 and TRBJ1-2, with 12 bases matching TRBD1. The CDR3 consists of 13 residues. Per the germline V gene, CDR1 is MNHNS and CDR2 is SASEGT. V lost 8 bases, J lost 6 bases, and 4 bases stayed unmatched. DNA for the CDR3: TGTGCCAGCGGGGACAGGGGGCTAGATGGCTACACCTTC. Amino acid sequence: CASGDRGLDGYTF.

This chain connects TRBV3-1 to TRBJ2-3; TRBD2 matches 10 bases. The germline gives CDR1 LGHDT, CDR2 YNNKEL (reference sequence). This CDR3 spans 18 amino acids. V dropped 0 bases and J dropped 4; count of bases not matched to a gene: 10. CDR3: CASSQERVGTSVSDTQYF. The CDR3 DNA reads as TGTGCCAGCAGCCAAGAGAGGGTAGGGACTAGCGTATCAGATACGCAGTATTTT.

This clonotype was counted ten times or more. V is TRBV7-2 and J is TRBJ1-2; TRBD1 might be the D (5 bases). Germline assignment: CDR1 SGHTA and CDR2 FQGNSA. Trimming took 1 base from V and 5 from J, leaving 11 bases between them. This CDR3 comprises 14 residues. The DNA for the CDR3 is TGTGCCAGCAGCTTAGAGTGGCAGGGTTATGGCTACACCTTC. This gives the protein CASSLEWQGYGYTF.

In its sample, this clonotype was seen many times. The chain uses TRBV7-2 and TRBJ2-1, with 12 nucleotides matching TRBD2. The V gene's germline CDR1 is SGHTA and CDR2 FQGNSA. V shed 3 bases, J shed 7 bases, and the junction held 7 bases outside the gene matches. The CDR3 covers 16 residues. The CDR3 sequence: CASSFLLTSGGNEQFF. DNA of the CDR3: TGTGCCAGCAGCTTTTTGCTGACTAGCGGGGGAAATGAGCAGTTCTTC.

This clonotype was recorded at least ten times. The CDR3, as DNA: TGTGCCAGCAGCGTAGCGAGGTGGACAGATACGCAGTATTTT. Residues: CASSVARWTDTQYF. The chain couples TRBV9 to TRBJ2-3; D unclear. Germline-derived CDR1 and CDR2 are SGDLS and YYNGEE. V was trimmed by 0 bases and J by 3 bases, leaving 8 bases between them. The CDR3 length is 14 residues. Combining the CDR3 with reference TRBV9 and TRBJ2-3 gives the whole variable domain DSGVTQTPKHLITATGQRVTLRCSPRSGDLSVYWYQQSLDQGLQFLIQYYNGEERAKGNILERFSAQQFPDLHSELNLSSLELGDSALYFCASSVARWTDTQYFGPGTRLTVL.

This clonotype was seen ten or more times. The chain uses TRBV20-1 and TRBJ2-7; unclear D gene. V lost 1 base to trimming and J lost 7 bases, with 14 bases between them. The CDR3 extends over 13 amino acids. Germline CDR1 DFQATT, CDR2 SNEGSKA (reference sequence). The DNA for the CDR3 is TGCAGTGCTAGAGCTGTCCCGGCTGGGGAGCAGTACTTC. This encodes CSARAVPAGEQYF.

V and J are TRBV18 and TRBJ2-4; maybe TRBD2 (5 bases). CDR1 is KGHSH, CDR2 LQKENI, per germline. V was clipped by 1 base and J by 1 base, with 8 bases between them. The CDR3 has 15 residues. CDR3 sequence reads: CASSPRERAKNIQYF. The CDR3, as DNA: TGTGCCAGCTCACCACGGGAGAGGGCCAAAAACATTCAGTACTTC.

This clonotype appeared many times. The V gene is TRBV6-1, the J gene TRBJ2-7; no reliable D call. The CDR3 has 15 amino acids. The germline V and J ends were trimmed by 6 bases and 0 bases, with 15 bases remaining between them. In germline, CDR1 is MNHNS, CDR2 SASEGT. CDR3 coding DNA: TGTGCCAGCAGATCGCCGAGGTACGGCTCCTACGAGCAGTACTTC. It is translated as CASRSPRYGSYEQYF.